There are many counts of the clone carrying this T cell receptor (beta chain). Read coverage stops 3 residues before the CDR3 terminus; the germline J gene supplies the remainder. TCRdb's copy holds only in-frame clones and misses some; the assay was immunoSEQ multiplex PCR. This sample includes some 80,000 clones with no singletons; its ten biggest clones take up over 0.7%. The data stem from a study of T cell clonality in common variable immunodeficiency. Trimming shortened V by 1 base and J by 0 bases, and 7 bases separated the two germline ends. There are 14 residues in the CDR3. Per the germline V gene, CDR1 is SGHVS and CDR2 is FNYEAQ.

This sequence originates from a person aged 18 to 75 in good health. The V and J genes are TRBV7-6 and TRBJ2-7, with a possible D match to TRBD1 (6 bases). Sequences were obtained from peripheral blood mononuclear cells. The CDR3 here is CASSLEGVSYEQYF. The sequenced part of the CDR3 DNA is TGTGCCAGCAGCTTAGAGGGGGTCTCCTACGAG.